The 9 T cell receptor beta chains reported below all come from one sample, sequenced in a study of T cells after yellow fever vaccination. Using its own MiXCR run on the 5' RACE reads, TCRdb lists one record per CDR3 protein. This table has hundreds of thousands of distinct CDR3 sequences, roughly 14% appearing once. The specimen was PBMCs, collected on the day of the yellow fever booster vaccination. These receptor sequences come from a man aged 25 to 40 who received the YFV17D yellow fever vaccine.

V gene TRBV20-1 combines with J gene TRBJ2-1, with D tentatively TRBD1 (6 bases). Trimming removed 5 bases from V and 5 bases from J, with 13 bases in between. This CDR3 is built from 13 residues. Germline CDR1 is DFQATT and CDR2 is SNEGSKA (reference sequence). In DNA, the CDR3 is TGCAGTGCTGGGACACAAGGCCACAATGAGCAGTTCTTC. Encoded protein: CSAGTQGHNEQFF.

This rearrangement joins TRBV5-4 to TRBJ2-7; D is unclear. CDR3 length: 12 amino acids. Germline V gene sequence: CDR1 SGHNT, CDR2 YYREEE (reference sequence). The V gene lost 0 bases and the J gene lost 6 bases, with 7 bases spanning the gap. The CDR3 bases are TGTGCCAGCAGCTTGGTGGCTACCGAGCAGTACTTC. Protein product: CASSLVATEQYF.

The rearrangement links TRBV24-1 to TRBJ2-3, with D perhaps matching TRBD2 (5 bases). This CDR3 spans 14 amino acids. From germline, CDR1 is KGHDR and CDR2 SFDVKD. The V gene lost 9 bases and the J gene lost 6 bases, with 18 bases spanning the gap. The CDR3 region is CATRSGLRSDTQYF. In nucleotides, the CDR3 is TGTGCCACCCGCAGCGGACTCCGGAGCGATACGCAGTATTTT.

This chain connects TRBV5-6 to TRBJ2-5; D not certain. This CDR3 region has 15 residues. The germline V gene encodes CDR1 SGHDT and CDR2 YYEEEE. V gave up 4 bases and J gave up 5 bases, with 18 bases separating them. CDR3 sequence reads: CASSPRTVSRETQYF. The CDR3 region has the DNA TGTGCCAGCAGCCCCCGGACCGTCTCTCGGGAGACCCAGTACTTC. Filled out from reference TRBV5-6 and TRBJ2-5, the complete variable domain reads DAGVTQSPTHLIKTRGQQVTLRCSPKSGHDTVSWYQQALGQGPQFIFQYYEEEERQRGNFPDRFSGHQFPNYSSELNVNALLLGDSALYLCASSPRTVSRETQYFGPGTRLLVL.

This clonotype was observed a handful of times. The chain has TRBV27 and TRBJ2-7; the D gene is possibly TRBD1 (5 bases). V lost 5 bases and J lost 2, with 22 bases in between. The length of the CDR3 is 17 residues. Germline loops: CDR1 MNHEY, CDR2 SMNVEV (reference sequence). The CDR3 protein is CASSPIGQGSSPYEQYF. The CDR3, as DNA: TGTGCCAGCAGTCCCATCGGTCAGGGAAGTAGTCCCTACGAGCAGTACTTC.

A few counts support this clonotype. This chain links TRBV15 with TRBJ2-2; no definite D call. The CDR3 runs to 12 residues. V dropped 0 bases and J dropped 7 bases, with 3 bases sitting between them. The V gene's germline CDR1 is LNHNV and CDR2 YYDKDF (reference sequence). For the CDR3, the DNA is TGTGCCACCAGCAGAGAAGGCGGGGAGCTGTTTTTT. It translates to CATSREGGELFF.

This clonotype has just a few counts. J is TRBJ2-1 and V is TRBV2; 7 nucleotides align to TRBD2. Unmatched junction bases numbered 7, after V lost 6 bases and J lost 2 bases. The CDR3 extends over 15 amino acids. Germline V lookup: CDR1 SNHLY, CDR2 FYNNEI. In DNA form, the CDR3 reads TGTGCCAGCAGACTCCGGGAGGCTACCTACAATGAGCAGTTCTTC. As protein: CASRLREATYNEQFF.

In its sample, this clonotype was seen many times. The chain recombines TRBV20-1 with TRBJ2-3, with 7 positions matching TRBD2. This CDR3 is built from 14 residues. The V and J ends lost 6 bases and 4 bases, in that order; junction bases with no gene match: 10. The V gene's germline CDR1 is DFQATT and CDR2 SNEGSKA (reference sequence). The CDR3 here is CSAVGGGGADTQYF. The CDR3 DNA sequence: TGCAGTGCGGTCGGTGGGGGAGGGGCAGATACGCAGTATTTT.

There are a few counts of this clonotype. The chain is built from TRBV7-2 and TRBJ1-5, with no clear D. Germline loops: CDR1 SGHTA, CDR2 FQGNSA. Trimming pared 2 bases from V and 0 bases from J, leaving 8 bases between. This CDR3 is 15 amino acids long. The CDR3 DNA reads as TGTGCCAGCAGCTTAACTGTGTCTAGCAATCAGCCCCAGCATTTT. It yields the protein CASSLTVSSNQPQHF.